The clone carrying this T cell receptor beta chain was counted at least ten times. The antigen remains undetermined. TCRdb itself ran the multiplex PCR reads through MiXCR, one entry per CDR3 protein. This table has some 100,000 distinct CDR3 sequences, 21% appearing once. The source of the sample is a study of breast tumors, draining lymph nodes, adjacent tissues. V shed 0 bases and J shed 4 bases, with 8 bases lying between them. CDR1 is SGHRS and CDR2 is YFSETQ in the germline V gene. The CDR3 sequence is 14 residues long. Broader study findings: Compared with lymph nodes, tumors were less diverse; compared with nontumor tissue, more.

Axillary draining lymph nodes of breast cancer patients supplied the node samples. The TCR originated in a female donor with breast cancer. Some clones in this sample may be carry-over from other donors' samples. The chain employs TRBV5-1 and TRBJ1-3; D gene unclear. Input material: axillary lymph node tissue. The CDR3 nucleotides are TGCGCCAGCAGCTTGGGACACCCAGGAAACACCATATATTTT. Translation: CASSLGHPGNTIYF.